The 18 T cell receptor beta chains listed next were all sequenced from one sample in a study of human T cells and chemical hapten exposure. Sample time point: pre-sensitization, week 0. Treatment given: therapeutic diphenylcyclopropenone sensitization with weekly scalp DPC. One entry per CDR3 protein, called by TCRdb with MiXCR from the RACE reads. Of more than 100,000 distinct CDR3 sequences listed, approximately 13% are singletons. Sequenced here: whole blood, sampled in connection with sensitization to the hapten diphenylcyclopropenone (DPC). These receptors were collected from a woman between 18 and 30 years old with alopecia areata. Some clones in this sample may be carry-over from other donors' samples.

This clonotype occurred a few times. This chain joins TRBV3-1 and TRBJ1-2, with TRBD1 matching over 9 bases. Trimming took 4 bases from V and 8 from J; bases not matched to a gene: 5. CDR1 is LGHDT and CDR2 is YNNKEL in the germline V gene (reference sequence). This CDR3 is 13 amino acids long. CDR3 sequence: CASSPGTGWGYTF. The DNA of the CDR3 is TGTGCCAGCAGCCCGGGGACAGGGTGGGGCTACACCTTC.

The chain uses TRBV11-1 and TRBJ1-1; 7 nucleotides align to TRBD1. Per germline, CDR1 SGHAT and CDR2 FQDESV (reference sequence). The V and J ends lost 5 bases and 7 bases, in that order; junction bases with no gene match: 10. The CDR3 loop spans 14 amino acids. DNA for the CDR3: TGTGCCAGCAGCGTTAACAGGGGTTGGTTTGAAGCTTTCTTT. This encodes CASSVNRGWFEAFF.

The table lists this clonotype with a few counts. V and J are TRBV2 and TRBJ2-5; 16 nucleotides match TRBD2. Germline CDR1 and CDR2: SNHLY and FYNNEI. V lost 2 bases, J lost 2 bases, and 2 bases stayed unmatched. The CDR3 runs 17 residues. The CDR3 loop reads CASSEPGLAGGQETQYF. CDR3 bases: TGTGCCAGCAGTGAACCGGGACTAGCGGGGGGGCAAGAGACCCAGTACTTC.

The J gene is TRBJ1-4, the V gene TRBV29-1; TRBD1 is a possible D gene (5 bases). The CDR3 consists of 13 residues. Trimming took off 5 bases at V and 7 bases at J, with 14 bases between the two ends. Germline loops: CDR1 SQVTM, CDR2 ANQGSEA. The CDR3 spells CSVRRGRTEKLFF. In DNA form, the CDR3 reads TGCAGCGTTAGGAGGGGCAGGACTGAAAAACTGTTTTTT.

The chain has TRBV7-8 and TRBJ2-5; no clear D gene. The CDR3 extends over 15 amino acids. Trimming left V 5 bases short and J 4 bases short, with 17 bases between. Per the germline V gene, CDR1 is SGHVS and CDR2 is FQNEAQ. CDR3 region: CASSPNRWGTETQYF. DNA of the CDR3: TGTGCCAGCAGCCCCAACCGGTGGGGAACAGAGACCCAGTACTTC.

This clonotype was observed a handful of times. This chain connects TRBV29-1 to TRBJ2-3; perhaps TRBD1 as D (5 bases). The V end lost 4 bases, the J end lost 4 bases, and 15 bases lay between the germline ends. The CDR3 is 14 amino acids. In germline, CDR1 is SQVTM, CDR2 ANQGSEA. As DNA, the CDR3 is TGCAGCGTTGTCAAGGGTAGGGGCCCAGATACGCAGTATTTT. It is translated as CSVVKGRGPDTQYF.

This clonotype was observed a handful of times. The chain uses TRBV6-2 or TRBV6-3 and TRBJ2-5; TRBD2 matches at 12 bases. CDR1 and CDR2 from the germline V gene are MNHEY and SVGEGT. The CDR3 is 17 residues long. The J segment lost 3 bases and the V segment lost 6 bases, leaving 11 bases of the junction unmatched. The chain's CDR3 is CASRRLAGAQGKETQYF. CDR3 in DNA: TGTGCCAGCAGGAGACTAGCGGGGGCCCAAGGGAAAGAGACCCAGTACTTC.

This clonotype showed up just a few times. The chain couples TRBV4-1 to TRBJ2-6, with D possibly being TRBD1 or TRBD2 (5 bases each). Germline V gene data show CDR1 as MGHRA and CDR2 as YSYEKL. This CDR3 has 15 residues. V was trimmed by 2 bases and J by 2 bases, leaving 7 bases between them. The CDR3 DNA sequence: TGCGCCAGCAGCCAAAGAGGGGCTGGGGCCAACGTCCTGACTTTC. Translation: CASSQRGAGANVLTF.

The J gene is TRBJ1-1, the V gene TRBV6-2 or TRBV6-3, with D maybe TRBD1 (5 bases). The germline V gene encodes CDR1 MNHEY and CDR2 SVGEGT. The CDR3 spans 11 residues. Trimming left V 6 bases short and J 6 bases short, with 8 bases between. The CDR3 sequence is CASSQGAEAFF. CDR3 nucleotide sequence: TGTGCCAGCAGCCAGGGAGCTGAAGCTTTCTTT.

The chain links TRBV6-2 or TRBV6-3 to TRBJ2-3; D not certain. V lost 8 bases to trimming and J lost 6 bases, with 3 bases between them. This CDR3 has 9 residues. In germline, CDR1 is MNHEY, CDR2 SVGEGT. This chain's CDR3 is CASGDTQYF. The CDR3 region has the DNA TGTGCCAGCGGGGATACGCAGTATTTT.

The CDR3 region has the DNA TGCAGTGCAAACGATTTCGACAATGAGCAGTTCTTC. This sequence encodes CSANDFDNEQFF. This sequence joins TRBV20-1 and TRBJ2-1; no definite D call. The CDR3 loop spans 12 amino acids. Germline V lookup: CDR1 DFQATT, CDR2 SNEGSKA (reference sequence). The V end was cut by 6 bases, the J end by 5 bases, with 11 bases between.

This clonotype was picked up a small number of times. This chain links TRBV14 with TRBJ2-5; D unresolved. CDR1 and CDR2 (germline): SGHDN, FVKESK. V was cut by 4 bases and J by 2 bases, with 8 bases left in between. CDR3 length: 13 amino acids. The DNA for the CDR3 is TGTGCCAGCAGCCCTAGGGTTCAAGAGACCCAGTACTTC. It translates to CASSPRVQETQYF.

This clonotype was found a few times. This chain links TRBV6-5 with TRBJ1-6, with TRBD1 matching 9 bases. There are 16 residues in the CDR3. Germline CDR1 and CDR2: MNHEY and SVGAGI. V shed 0 bases and J 7 bases; nucleotides not matched to a gene: 4. The CDR3 here is CASSYSTGGSNSPLHF. The CDR3 DNA follows: TGTGCCAGCAGTTACTCAACAGGGGGCTCGAATTCACCCCTCCACTTT.

This clonotype was seen at least ten times. V is TRBV6-1 and J is TRBJ2-7, with 9 bases identical to TRBD2. Trimming cost V 3 bases and J 4 bases; bases outside gene matches: 4. This CDR3 is 14 amino acids long. In germline, CDR1 is MNHNS, CDR2 SASEGT. CDR3 sequence reads: CASSDSGGSYEQYF. The CDR3 DNA sequence: TGTGCCAGCAGTGACAGCGGGGGGTCTTACGAGCAGTACTTC.

To note about this clonotype: The junction differs from germline at one of its ends, possibly a read error. CDR3 region: CTSSQPGGYNEQFF. CDR3 nucleotides: TGTACCAGCAGCCAACCAGGGGGTTACAATGAGCAGTTCTTC. The chain is built from TRBV14 and TRBJ2-1; 7 bases map to TRBD1. CDR3 length: 14 residues. CDR1 and CDR2 from the germline V gene are SGHDN and FVKESK.

At least ten counts were recorded for this clonotype. The chain uses TRBV7-2 and TRBJ2-1; no clear D gene. Between the trimmed V and J ends, which lost 5 bases and 11 bases, there was a span of 22 bases. Germline V lookup: CDR1 SGHTA, CDR2 FQGNSA. CDR3 length: 15 amino acids. In nucleotides, the CDR3 is TGTGCCAGCAGCCCCCCTGGCAAGGAAGGGCAAAAGCAGTTCTTC. Translated, it gives CASSPPGKEGQKQFF. The full variable domain, in which reference TRBV7-2 and TRBJ2-1 provide the parts outside the CDR3, is GAGVSQSPSNKVTEKGKDVELRCDPISGHTALYWYRQSLGQGLEFLIYFQGNSAPDKSGLPSDRFSAERTGGSVSTLTIQRTQQEDSAVYLCASSPPGKEGQKQFFGPGTRLTVL.

This clonotype has just a few counts. This chain links TRBV20-1 with TRBJ1-6, with 11 nucleotides matching TRBD1. Germline-derived CDR1 and CDR2 are DFQATT and SNEGSKA (reference sequence). Trimming removed 5 bases from V and 7 bases from J; junction bases left unmatched: 7. The CDR3 covers 15 residues. This CDR3 is CSAPRDRGNNSPLHF. The CDR3 DNA reads as TGCAGTGCTCCCCGGGACAGGGGGAACAATTCACCCCTCCACTTT.

The chain couples TRBV7-9 to TRBJ1-5, with no clear D. The germline V gene encodes CDR1 SEHNR and CDR2 FQNEAQ (reference sequence). CDR3 size: 15 residues. V gave up 3 bases and J gave up 4 bases, with 13 bases separating them. The DNA of the CDR3 is TGTGCCAGCAGCTTCTATCCTGATGGTAATCAGCCCCAGCATTTT. Translation: CASSFYPDGNQPQHF.